The entry below describes one T cell receptor beta chain. With 60 Vbeta and 13 Jbeta primers, the PCR was carried out. Assay: immunoSEQ multiplex PCR; the TCRdb copy retains only in-frame clones and omits some. This sample has 150,000 to 200,000 clones, with roughly 80% found just once. This sample was taken from a study of cytomegalovirus exposure and HLA in healthy donors. V was trimmed by 2 bases and J by 4 bases, leaving 12 bases between them. The germline V gene encodes CDR1 SGHRS and CDR2 YFSETQ. The CDR3 loop spans 14 amino acids. The sequenced sample was PBMCs. This sequence was found in a man aged 25-45 years in good health and CMV-seropositive. The chain has TRBV5-1 and TRBJ1-2; maybe TRBD1 (6 bases). CDR3 sequence: CASSLIQGPYGYTF. The CDR3 DNA follows: TGCGCCAGCAGCTTAATACAGGGTCCCTATGGCTACACCTTC.